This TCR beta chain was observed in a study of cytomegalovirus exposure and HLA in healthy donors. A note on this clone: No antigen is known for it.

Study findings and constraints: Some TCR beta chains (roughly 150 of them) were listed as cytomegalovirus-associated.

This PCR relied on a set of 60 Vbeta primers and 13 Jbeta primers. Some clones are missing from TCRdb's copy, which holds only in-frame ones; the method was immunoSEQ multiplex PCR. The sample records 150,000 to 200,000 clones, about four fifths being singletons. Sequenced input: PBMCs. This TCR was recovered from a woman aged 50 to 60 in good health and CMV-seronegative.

The CDR3 protein is CASSLGTSTDTQYF. In DNA form, the CDR3 reads TGTGCCAGCAGCTTAGGGACTAGCACAGATACGCAGTATTTT. The J gene is TRBJ2-3, the V gene TRBV7-3; TRBD2 might be the D (6 bases). Germline CDR1 is SGHTA and CDR2 is FQGTGA. V lost 2 bases and J 0 bases, leaving 6 bases between the germline ends. The CDR3 contains 14 residues.